This T cell receptor beta chain was sequenced in a study of T cell responses to AZD1222 COVID-19 vaccine. Study results and limitations: Most donors were white British and more were female, and clonal diversity was possibly underestimated. Unmutated variant regions are reportedly targeted by nearly half of spike-specific TCRs.

Details on this clone: What it binds is not known.

There are 13 residues in the CDR3. CDR1 and CDR2 from the germline V gene are MNHEY and SMNVEV (reference sequence). V was pared by 3 bases and J by 4 bases, with 7 bases between. Clones were sequenced by immunoSEQ multiplex PCR, and TCRdb holds only the in-frame ones, with some missing. Here the sample spans around 130,000 clones, 93% being singletons. Sequences were derived from peripheral blood, sampled on day 0 of AZD1222 vaccination. The sequence came from an adult in good health. The V and J genes are TRBV27 and TRBJ2-1; D unresolved. For the CDR3, the DNA is TGTGCCAGCAGTTTTAGCAATTACAATGAGCAGTTCTTC. Translating it yields CASSFSNYNEQFF.